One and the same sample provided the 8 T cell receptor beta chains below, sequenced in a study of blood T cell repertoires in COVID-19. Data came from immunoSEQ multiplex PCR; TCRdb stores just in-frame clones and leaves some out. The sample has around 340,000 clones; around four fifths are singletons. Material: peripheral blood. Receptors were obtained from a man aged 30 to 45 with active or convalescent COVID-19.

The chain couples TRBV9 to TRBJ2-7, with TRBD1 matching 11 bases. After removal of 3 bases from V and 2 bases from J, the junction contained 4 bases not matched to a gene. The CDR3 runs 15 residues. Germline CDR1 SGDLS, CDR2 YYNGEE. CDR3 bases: TGTGCCAGCAGCGCAGGGACAGGGGGAGCCTACGAGCAGTACTTC. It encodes CASSAGTGGAYEQYF.

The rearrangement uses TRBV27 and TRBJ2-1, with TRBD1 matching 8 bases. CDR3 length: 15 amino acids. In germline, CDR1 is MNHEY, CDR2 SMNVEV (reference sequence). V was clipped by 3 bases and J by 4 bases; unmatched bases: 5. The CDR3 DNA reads TGTGCCAGCAGTTTCGGGACAGGACCTTACAATGAGCAGTTCTTC. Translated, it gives CASSFGTGPYNEQFF.

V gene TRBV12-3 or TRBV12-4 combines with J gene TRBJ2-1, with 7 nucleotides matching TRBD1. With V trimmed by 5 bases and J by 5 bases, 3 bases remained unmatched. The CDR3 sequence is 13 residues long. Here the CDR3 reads CASSPRGNNEQFF. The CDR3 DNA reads TGTGCCAGCAGTCCCAGGGGGAACAATGAGCAGTTCTTC.

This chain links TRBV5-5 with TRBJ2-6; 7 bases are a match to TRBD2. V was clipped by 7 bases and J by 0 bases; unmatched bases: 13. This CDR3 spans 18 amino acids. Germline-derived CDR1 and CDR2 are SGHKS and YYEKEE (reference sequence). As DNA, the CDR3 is TGTGCCAGCTCCCTGGTCGGCGGGGGACTCTCTGGGGCCAACGTCCTGACTTTC. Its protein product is CASSLVGGGLSGANVLTF.

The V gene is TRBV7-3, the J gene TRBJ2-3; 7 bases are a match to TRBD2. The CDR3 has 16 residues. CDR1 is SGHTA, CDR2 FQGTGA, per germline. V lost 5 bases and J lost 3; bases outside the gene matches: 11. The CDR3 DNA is TGTGCCAGCAGCCCCACAGGATTCGGGGGGACAGATACGCAGTATTTT. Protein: CASSPTGFGGTDTQYF.

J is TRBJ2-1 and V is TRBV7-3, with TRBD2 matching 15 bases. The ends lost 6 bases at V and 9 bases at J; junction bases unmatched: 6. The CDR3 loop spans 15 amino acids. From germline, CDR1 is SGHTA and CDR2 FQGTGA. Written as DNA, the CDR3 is TGTGCCAGCAGACCGGGACTAGCGGGAGGCGGTGAGCAGTTCTTC. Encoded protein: CASRPGLAGGGEQFF.

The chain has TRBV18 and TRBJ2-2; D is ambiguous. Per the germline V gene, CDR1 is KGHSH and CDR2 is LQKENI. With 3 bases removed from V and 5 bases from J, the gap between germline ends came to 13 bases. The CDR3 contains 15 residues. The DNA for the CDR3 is TGTGCCAGCTCACCGCAGCAGGCTGGAACCGGGGAGCTGTTTTTT. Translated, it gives CASSPQQAGTGELFF.

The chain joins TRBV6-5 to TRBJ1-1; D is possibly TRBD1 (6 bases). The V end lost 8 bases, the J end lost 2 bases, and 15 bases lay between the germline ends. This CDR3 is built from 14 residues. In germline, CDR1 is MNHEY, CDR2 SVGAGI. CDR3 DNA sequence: TGTGCCAGCGGGGGGGCCGGGGACAACACTGAAGCTTTCTTT. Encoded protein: CASGGAGDNTEAFF.